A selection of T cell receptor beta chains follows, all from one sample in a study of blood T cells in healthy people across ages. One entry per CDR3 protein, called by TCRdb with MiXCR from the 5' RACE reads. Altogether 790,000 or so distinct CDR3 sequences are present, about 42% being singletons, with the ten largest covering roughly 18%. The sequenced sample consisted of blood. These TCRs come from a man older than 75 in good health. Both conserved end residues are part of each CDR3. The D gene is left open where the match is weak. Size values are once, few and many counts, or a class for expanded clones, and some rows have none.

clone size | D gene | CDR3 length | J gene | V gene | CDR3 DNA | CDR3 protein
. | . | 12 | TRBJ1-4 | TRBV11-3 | TGTGCCAGCAGCTTGAGGGCAGAAAAACTGTTTTTT | CASSLRAEKLFF
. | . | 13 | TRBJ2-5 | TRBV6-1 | TGTGCCAGCAGTGAAGCGCAACTCAGGGAGCAGTACTTC | CASSEAQLREQYF
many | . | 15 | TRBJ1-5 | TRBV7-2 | TGTGCCAGCAGCCCGACAATGGGCAGCAATCAGCCCCAGCATTTT | CASSPTMGSNQPQHF
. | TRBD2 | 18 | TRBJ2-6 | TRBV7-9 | TGTGCCAGCAGCGGTAGGACTAGCGGGAGTTATGGGGCCAACGTCCTGACTTTC | CASSGRTSGSYGANVLTF
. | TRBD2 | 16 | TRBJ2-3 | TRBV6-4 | TGTGCCAGCAGTGACTCGAGTAGCGGGGGGTCAGATACGCAGTATTTT | CASSDSSSGGSDTQYF
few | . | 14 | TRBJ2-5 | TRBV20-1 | TGCAGTGCTCCCTTTGCGGGACCCAAAGAGACCCAGTACTTC | CSAPFAGPKETQYF
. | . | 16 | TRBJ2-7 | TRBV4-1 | TGCGCCAGCAGCCAAGATCGATCCTCCCCCGGCGGGCAGCAGTACTTC | CASSQDRSSPGGQQYF
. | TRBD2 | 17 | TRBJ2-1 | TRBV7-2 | TGTGCCAGCAGCGACTTACGGGGTCTAGCGGTCTACAATGAGCAGTTCTTC | CASSDLRGLAVYNEQFF
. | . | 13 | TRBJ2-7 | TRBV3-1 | TGTGCCAGCAGCCACCTAGCTACCTACGAGCAGTACTTC | CASSHLATYEQYF
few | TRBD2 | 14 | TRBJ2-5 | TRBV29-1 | TGCAGCGGGGAGGCTAGCGGGAGTACTGGGACCCAGTACTTC | CSGEASGSTGTQYF
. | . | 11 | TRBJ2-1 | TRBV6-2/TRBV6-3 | TGTGCCAGCAGTTACCCCAATGAGCAGTTCTTC | CASSYPNEQFF
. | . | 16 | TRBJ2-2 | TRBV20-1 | TGCAGTGCTAGAGATGAAGGGGGGGTGGACACCGGGGAGCTGTTTTTT | CSARDEGGVDTGELFF
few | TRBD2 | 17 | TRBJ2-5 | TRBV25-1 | TGTGCCAGCAGTGAAAACCTTGGGACTAGCGGAAAAGAGACCCAGTACTTC | CASSENLGTSGKETQYF
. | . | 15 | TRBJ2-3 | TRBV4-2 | TGTGCCAGCAGCCTCAGGGGCGCTCGCACAGATACGCAGTATTTT | CASSLRGARTDTQYF
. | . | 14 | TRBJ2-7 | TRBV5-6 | TGTGCCAGCAGCTTGGCCTACAGATCCTACGAGCAGTACTTC | CASSLAYRSYEQYF
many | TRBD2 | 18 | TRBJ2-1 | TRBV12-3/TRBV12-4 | TGTGCCAGCAGTTTATTGGCGGGAGGGCTGAGCTCCTACAATGAGCAGTTCTTC | CASSLLAGGLSSYNEQFF
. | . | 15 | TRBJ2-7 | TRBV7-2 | TGTGCCAGCAGCTTGGGGACGGGCATCTCCCACGAGCAGTACTTC | CASSLGTGISHEQYF
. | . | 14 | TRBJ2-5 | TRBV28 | TGTGCCAGCAGTTCACTTATGAAACAAGAGACCCAGTACTTC | CASSSLMKQETQYF
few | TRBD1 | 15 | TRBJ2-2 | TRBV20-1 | TGCAGTGTCCCGGTCGGGACAGGGGACACCGGGGAGCTGTTTTTT | CSVPVGTGDTGELFF
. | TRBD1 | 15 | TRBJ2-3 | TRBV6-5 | TGTGCCAGCAGGGACAGGGGAGTAGTTTCAGATACGCAGTATTTT | CASRDRGVVSDTQYF
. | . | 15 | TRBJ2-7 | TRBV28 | TGTGCCAGCACCACACGAAGACAGCGCTCCTACGAGCAGTACTTC | CASTTRRQRSYEQYF
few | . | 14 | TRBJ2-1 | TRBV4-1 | TGCGCCAGCAGCCAAGCCCCTCGTATCGGTGAGCAGTTCTTC | CASSQAPRIGEQFF
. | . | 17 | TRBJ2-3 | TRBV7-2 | TGTGCCAGCAGCTTAGGAGGTGGCAACTGGGGCACAGATACGCAGTATTTT | CASSLGGGNWGTDTQYF
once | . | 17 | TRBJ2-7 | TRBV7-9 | TGTGCCAGCAGCTCCTGGACGATCGAATCCCGATTCTACGAGCAGTACTTC | CASSSWTIESRFYEQYF
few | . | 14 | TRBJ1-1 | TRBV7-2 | TGTGCCAGCAGCGTCAGGGCCATGAACACTGAAGCTTTCTTT | CASSVRAMNTEAFF
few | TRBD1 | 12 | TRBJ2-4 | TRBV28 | TGTGCCACTGACAGGGGCAAAAACATTCAGTACTTC | CATDRGKNIQYF
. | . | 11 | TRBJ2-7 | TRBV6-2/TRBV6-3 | TGTGCCAGCAGCGAAGGGACCCCCAAGTACTTC | CASSEGTPKYF
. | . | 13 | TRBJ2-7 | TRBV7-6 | TGTGCCAGCAGCAGGACCAGAGGGGACGAGCAGTACTTC | CASSRTRGDEQYF
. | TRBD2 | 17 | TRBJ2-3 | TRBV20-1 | TGCAGTGCCAATGATATCGGGACTAGCGGGAGTACAGATACGCAGTATTTT | CSANDIGTSGSTDTQYF
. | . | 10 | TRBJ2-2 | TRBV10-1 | TGCGCCAGTGCTGCCGGGGAGCTGTTTTTT | CASAAGELFF
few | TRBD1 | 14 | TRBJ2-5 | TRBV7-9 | TGTGCCAGCAGCGGACAGGGAATTGTGGAGACCCAGTACTTC | CASSGQGIVETQYF
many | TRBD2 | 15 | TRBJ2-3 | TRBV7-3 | TGTGCCAGCAGCTTATCCGCGGGAGTACCAGATACGCAGTATTTT | CASSLSAGVPDTQYF
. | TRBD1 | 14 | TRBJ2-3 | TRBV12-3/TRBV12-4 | TGTGCCAGCAGCCAGGGGGCTAGCATGGATACGCAGTATTTT | CASSQGASMDTQYF
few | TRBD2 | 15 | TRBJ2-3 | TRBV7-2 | TGTGCCAGCAGCTTAGGGGGAGGGCCCGGTGGTACGCAGTATTTT | CASSLGGGPGGTQYF
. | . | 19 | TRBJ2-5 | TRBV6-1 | TGTGCCAGCAGTAGCCGGTACCCAAAGAAAAAACAGAACCAAGAGACCCAGTACTTC | CASSSRYPKKKQNQETQYF
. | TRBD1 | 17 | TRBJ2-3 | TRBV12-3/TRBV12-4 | TGTGCCAGCAGTCCTACAGGGGGGAGATCTAGAGATGATACGCAGTATTTT | CASSPTGGRSRDDTQYF
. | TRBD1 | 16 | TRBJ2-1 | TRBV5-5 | TGTGCCAGCAGCTTGGGGGGACAGGGTTACATAGGAAGGCAGTTCTTC | CASSLGGQGYIGRQFF
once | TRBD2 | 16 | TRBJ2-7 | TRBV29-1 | TGCAGCGTTGATGAGGTAGCGGGAGGGTTCCACAATGAGCAGTACTTC | CSVDEVAGGFHNEQYF
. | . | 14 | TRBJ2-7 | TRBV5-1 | TGCGCCAGCAAGGCAGCGTCGAGCTCCTACGAGCAGTACTTC | CASKAASSSYEQYF
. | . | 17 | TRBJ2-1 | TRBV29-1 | TGCAGCGTTGACGGGCTGAGTAGGGCCAGCTCCTACAATGAGCAGTTCTTC | CSVDGLSRASSYNEQFF
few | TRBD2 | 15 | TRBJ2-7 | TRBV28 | TGTGCCAGCAGTCCAAGGCGGCTAGCGGGAGGTGAGCAGTACTTC | CASSPRRLAGGEQYF
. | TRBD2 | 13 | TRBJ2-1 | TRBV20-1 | TGCAGTGCTAGACTCCCGGGGGGTACTGAGCAGTTCTTC | CSARLPGGTEQFF
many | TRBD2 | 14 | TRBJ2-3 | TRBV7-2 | TGTGCCAGCAGCTTGCTTAGCGGGAGGAATACGCAGTATTTT | CASSLLSGRNTQYF
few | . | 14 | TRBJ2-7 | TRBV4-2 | TGTGCCAGCAGCCAACAACCGGGATTCCCCGAGCAGTACTTC | CASSQQPGFPEQYF
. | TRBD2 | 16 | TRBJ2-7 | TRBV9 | TGTGCCAGCAGCGAGTCGGCTAGCGGCAGCTCCTACGAGCAGTACTTC | CASSESASGSSYEQYF
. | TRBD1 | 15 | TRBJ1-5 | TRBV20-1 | TGCAGTGCTAAAAGGACAGGGGGCCCCAATCAGCCCCAGCATTTT | CSAKRTGGPNQPQHF
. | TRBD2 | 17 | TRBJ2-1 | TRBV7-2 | TGTGCCAGCAGCCCTTACGGGACTAGCGGGAGGGCCAATGAGCAGTTCTTC | CASSPYGTSGRANEQFF
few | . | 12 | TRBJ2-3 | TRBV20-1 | TGCAGTCCCGGCGGGGACGGTGATACGCAGTATTTT | CSPGGDGDTQYF